Listed here are 29 T cell receptor beta chains from one sample, sequenced in a study of T-cell reconstitution after alpha-beta-depleted transplantation in children (dated by TCRdb to 2016 to 2018). Library prep was done by PCR. The sequencer listed for this sample is Illumina HiSeq 2500. Molecular barcoding was employed in the preparation of TCR libraries, with unique molecular identifiers being used to normalize TCRbeta repertoire quantification. TCRdb redid the processing of the public reads, applying fastp at Q25 and MiXCR, and retained in-frame beta chains. Merged by CDR3 protein, the rows form single entries marked with the most common genes and DNA. The sample yields 440,000 or so distinct CDR3 sequences; over 40% were counted once. About 30% of the sample is in the top ten clones. Sample treatment or condition, as interpreted from the label and publication: allogeneic hematopoietic cell transplantation with graft depleted of TCRalphabeta T cells and CD19 B cells.

Sample: PBMCs, taken before TCRalphabeta/CD19-depleted stem cell transplant. These receptors all stem from a girl aged 2 to 9 with aplastic anemia, due to receive a stem cell transplant.

At least ten counts were recorded for this clonotype. The CDR3 region is CASSPYRTRGSDNEQFF. CDR3 coding DNA: TGTGCCAGCTCACCATATCGGACCAGGGGGTCGGACAATGAGCAGTTCTTC. J is TRBJ2-1 and V is TRBV18, with TRBD1 identical over 7 bases. Losses at the gene ends were 2 bases for V and 5 bases for J; bases not matched to a gene: 12. In germline, CDR1 is KGHSH, CDR2 LQKENI. The CDR3 extends over 17 amino acids.

The chain couples TRBV6-6 to TRBJ1-3; D ambiguous. The CDR3 is made up of 13 amino acids. CDR1 is MNHNY, CDR2 SVGAGI, per germline (reference sequence). Trimming stripped 3 bases from V and 9 bases from J, with 12 bases between. This CDR3 reads CASSYGELSTIYF. CDR3 DNA: TGTGCCAGCAGTTATGGGGAGTTAAGCACCATATATTTT.

There are many counts of this clonotype. The V call is TRBV5-6, the J call TRBJ2-2; 10 nucleotides match TRBD2. With V trimmed by 4 bases and J by 6 bases, 21 bases remained unmatched. CDR1 SGHDT and CDR2 YYEEEE come from the germline V gene. The CDR3 is made up of 20 amino acids. The CDR3 is CASSPFRASGRIRGSGELFF. The CDR3 bases are TGTGCCAGCAGCCCATTTCGGGCTAGCGGGAGAATAAGGGGGTCCGGGGAGCTGTTTTTT.

This chain connects TRBV7-2 to TRBJ2-3; a weak D match, TRBD2 (6 bases). The CDR3 is made up of 14 amino acids. Trimming shortened V by 5 bases and J by 1 base, and 10 bases separated the two germline ends. Germline CDR1 reads SGHTA; CDR2 reads FQGNSA. The CDR3 DNA sequence: TGTGCCAGCAGCCTCAGACTAGGCACAGATACGCAGTATTTT. Protein: CASSLRLGTDTQYF.

This clonotype has a handful of counts. The J gene is TRBJ2-1, the V gene TRBV20-1, with TRBD2 matching over 8 bases. CDR3 length equals 14 residues. Germline CDR1 DFQATT, CDR2 SNEGSKA (reference sequence). V lost 6 bases to trimming and J lost 0 bases; unmatched junction nucleotides: 4. CDR3 sequence: CSAQRESSYNEQFF. The CDR3 nucleotides read TGCAGTGCCCAGCGGGAGAGCTCCTACAATGAGCAGTTCTTC.

This clonotype was seen at least ten times. DNA of the CDR3: TGTGCCAGCAGCTTTCGGGGGGAATACAATCAGCCCCAGCATTTT. This codes for CASSFRGEYNQPQHF. The chain carries TRBV5-5 and TRBJ1-5; weak D call: TRBD1 (5 bases). The CDR3 has 15 amino acids. Trimming shortened V by 2 bases and J by 3 bases, and 12 bases separated the two germline ends. Germline loops: CDR1 SGHKS, CDR2 YYEKEE (reference sequence).

This CDR3 reads CSARSYGEWSYEQYF. CDR3 nucleotide sequence: TGCAGTGCTAGAAGTTACGGGGAATGGTCCTACGAGCAGTACTTC. The chain employs TRBV20-1 and TRBJ2-7; D is perhaps TRBD2 (5 bases). Deletions cut 2 bases from V and 1 base from J, with 15 bases between. The germline CDR1 and CDR2 sequences are DFQATT and SNEGSKA (reference sequence). The CDR3 covers 15 residues.

DNA of the CDR3: TGTGCCAGCAGTTTAGGTGTACGGAACACTGAAGCTTTCTTT. It translates to CASSLGVRNTEAFF. The rearrangement uses TRBV12-3 or TRBV12-4 and TRBJ1-1; D uncertain. Trimming shortened V by 1 base and J by 1 base, and 7 bases separated the two germline ends. CDR3 size: 14 residues.

This chain links TRBV6-5 with TRBJ2-7, with a weak D call TRBD2 (5 bases). The CDR3 totals 14 residues. From germline, CDR1 is MNHEY and CDR2 SVGAGI. V was pared by 2 bases and J by 5 bases, with 13 bases between. CDR3 coding DNA: TGTGCCAGCAGTTACAGTCCTGGGGAGAACGAGCAGTACTTC. Translation: CASSYSPGENEQYF.

This clonotype was found a few times. This chain uses TRBV5-6 with TRBJ1-5; D perhaps matches TRBD1 (5 bases). The germline gives CDR1 SGHDT, CDR2 YYEEEE. This CDR3 is 16 amino acids long. Trimming removed 2 bases from V and 3 bases from J, with 15 bases in between. CDR3 in amino acids: CASSFGSGTSNQPQHF. As DNA, the CDR3 is TGTGCCAGCAGCTTTGGGTCAGGGACTTCCAATCAGCCCCAGCATTTT.

This chain uses TRBV20-1 with TRBJ1-5; TRBD1 matches 8 bases. Per the germline V gene, CDR1 is DFQATT and CDR2 is SNEGSKA (reference sequence). J lost 7 bases, V lost 5 bases, and 13 bases had no gene match. The CDR3 runs to 15 residues. CDR3 DNA: TGCAGTGCTGAATTCGGACAGGGCTCAGAGCAGCCCCAGCATTTT. Translating it yields CSAEFGQGSEQPQHF.

This clonotype was recorded a few times. The chain recombines TRBV20-1 with TRBJ1-2; 9 bases agree with TRBD1. The CDR3 totals 13 residues. Per germline, CDR1 DFQATT and CDR2 SNEGSKA (reference sequence). Germline trimming cut 5 bases from V and 0 bases from J; bases unmatched to any gene: 1. The CDR3 loop is CSARQGANYGYTF. The CDR3 nucleotides are TGCAGTGCTCGACAGGGGGCTAACTATGGCTACACCTTC.

This clonotype has only one observation. In DNA form, the CDR3 reads TGTGCAAGTCGCTTAGAACCCCGACAGGGGCCGGTGAACACCGGGGAGCTGTTTTTT. Its translation: CASRLEPRQGPVNTGELFF. J is TRBJ2-2 and V is TRBV12-2; the D call in the table, TRBD1, was not verified against the DNA. TRBV12-2 is shown as a pseudogene. The CDR3 spans 19 residues.

The V and J genes are TRBV6-1 and TRBJ1-5; D is unresolved. The germline CDR1 and CDR2 sequences are MNHNS and SASEGT. Trimming took off 8 bases at V and 2 bases at J, with 13 bases between the two ends. The CDR3 has 14 amino acids. The CDR3 is CASATAEGNQPQHF. As DNA, the CDR3 is TGTGCCAGCGCCACGGCGGAGGGCAATCAGCCCCAGCATTTT.

V gene TRBV12-3 or TRBV12-4 combines with J gene TRBJ1-6; weak D call: TRBD1 (6 bases). V gave up 6 bases and J gave up 6 bases, with 15 bases separating them. This CDR3 region has 15 residues. CDR3 sequence: CASSPQGHFNSPLHF. In DNA form, the CDR3 reads TGTGCCAGCAGCCCGCAGGGACATTTTAATTCACCCCTCCACTTT.

Ten or more counts support this clonotype. This sequence joins TRBV7-2 and TRBJ2-1, with a weak D call TRBD1 (6 bases). Germline lookup yields CDR1 SGHTA and CDR2 FQGNSA. The CDR3 is made up of 14 amino acids. V lost 3 bases and J 5 bases, leaving 11 bases between the germline ends. The CDR3 DNA sequence: TGTGCCAGCAGCTTGCCGGGACAACACAATGAGCAGTTCTTC. This codes for CASSLPGQHNEQFF. The variable domain in full, completed from reference TRBV7-2 and TRBJ2-1, reads GAGVSQSPSNKVTEKGKDVELRCDPISGHTALYWYRQSLGQGLEFLIYFQGNSAPDKSGLPSDRFSAERTGGSVSTLTIQRTQQEDSAVYLCASSLPGQHNEQFFGPGTRLTVL.

This clonotype was seen many times. One end of the junction does not line up with germline, which may come from a read error. The chain couples TRBV12-3 or TRBV12-4 to TRBJ1-2; TRBD1 matches at 9 bases. This CDR3 has 13 residues. In nucleotides, the CDR3 is TGTGCCAGCAGCTTAGGGACAGGGAGCGGCTACACCTTC. Protein sequence: CASSLGTGSGYTF.

The rearrangement uses TRBV20-1 and TRBJ2-7, with D perhaps matching TRBD2 (5 bases). The V end lost 7 bases, the J end lost 0 bases, and 13 bases lay between the germline ends. The CDR3 has 13 amino acids. Germline CDR1 and CDR2: DFQATT and SNEGSKA (reference sequence). The CDR3 here is CSVKHTSSYEQYF. The CDR3 DNA sequence: TGCAGTGTAAAGCACACTAGCTCCTACGAGCAGTACTTC.

The chain combines TRBV6-6 with TRBJ2-1, with D unresolved. CDR1 is MNHNY and CDR2 is SVGAGI in the germline V gene (reference sequence). The V end lost 7 bases, the J end lost 2 bases, and 9 bases lay between the germline ends. The CDR3 runs to 13 residues. Here the CDR3 reads CASTDEPYNEQFF. The CDR3 nucleotides read TGTGCCAGCACCGACGAGCCCTACAATGAGCAGTTCTTC.

The chain has TRBV6-1 and TRBJ1-6; D is uncertain. The CDR3 runs to 14 residues. The germline V gene has CDR1 MNHNS and CDR2 SASEGT. The V end was cut by 10 bases, the J end by 5 bases, with 15 bases between. The CDR3 reads CATTRDLNNSPLHF. CDR3 sequence (DNA): TGTGCCACCACGAGGGATCTGAATAATTCACCCCTCCACTTT.

This clonotype appeared many times. This chain links TRBV12-3 or TRBV12-4 with TRBJ1-5, with no clear D. The CDR3 contains 14 residues. Trimming took 2 bases from V and 2 from J, leaving 7 bases between them. CDR3 region: CASSLSAGNQPQHF. The CDR3 DNA follows: TGTGCCAGCAGTTTATCGGCAGGCAATCAGCCCCAGCATTTT.

This clonotype was detected a few times. V is TRBV2 and J is TRBJ1-3; 7 nucleotides align to TRBD1. Germline V gene data show CDR1 as SNHLY and CDR2 as FYNNEI. This CDR3 region has 15 residues. With 6 bases clipped from V and 0 bases from J, the junction kept 5 bases outside the gene matches. CDR3 protein: CASSRGQNSGNTIYF. The CDR3 DNA reads TGTGCCAGCAGCCGGGGACAGAACTCTGGAAACACCATATATTTT. Complete variable domain (other parts from reference TRBV2 and TRBJ1-3): EPEVTQTPSHQVTQMGQEVILRCVPISNHLYFYWYRQILGQKVEFLVSFYNNEISEKSEIFDDQFSVERPDGSNFTLKIRSTKLEDSAMYFCASSRGQNSGNTIYFGEGSWLTVV.

This clonotype appeared a few times. V and J are TRBV20-1 and TRBJ2-5; TRBD2 matches 8 bases. V was pared by 1 base and J by 3 bases, with 10 bases of the junction left unmatched. Germline lookup yields CDR1 DFQATT and CDR2 SNEGSKA (reference sequence). The CDR3 length is 16 residues. DNA of the CDR3: TGCAGTGCTAGAGGGCGACTTAAGCGGGAGAAAGAGACCCAGTACTTC. It translates to CSARGRLKREKETQYF.

The genes are TRBV20-1 and TRBJ2-7, with a weak D call TRBD2 (7 bases). Germline lookup yields CDR1 DFQATT and CDR2 SNEGSKA (reference sequence). V gave up 3 bases and J gave up 4 bases, with 25 bases separating them. This CDR3 region has 17 residues. For the CDR3, the DNA is TGCAGTGCTAGCCTAGGGGGGGGGAGGGCCTCTCGATACGAGCAGTACTTC. Its protein is CSASLGGGRASRYEQYF.

The chain has TRBV25-1 and TRBJ2-7, with 9 bases lining up with TRBD1. Germline trimming cut 7 bases from V and 4 bases from J; bases unmatched to any gene: 8. The germline V gene encodes CDR1 MGHDK and CDR2 SYGVNS. CDR3 size: 14 residues. CDR3 DNA: TGTGCCAGCACCCCTACAGGGGGCGGGTACGAGCAGTACTTC. The encoded protein is CASTPTGGGYEQYF.

This clonotype was seen a handful of times. The chain joins TRBV4-1 to TRBJ1-4, with TRBD1 identical over 8 bases. Trimming removed 3 bases from V and 8 bases from J; junction bases left unmatched: 5. CDR1 and CDR2 from the germline V gene are MGHRA and YSYEKL. This CDR3 region has 14 residues. The CDR3, as DNA: TGCGCCAGCAGCCACCTCGGGACAGGCGAAAAACTGTTTTTT. Translation gives CASSHLGTGEKLFF.

This clonotype was found a few times. J is TRBJ2-1 and V is TRBV10-3; tentative D call: TRBD1 (6 bases). Germline loops: CDR1 ENHRY, CDR2 SYGVKD. CDR3 length: 11 amino acids. Trimming shortened V by 8 bases and J by 6 bases, and 8 bases separated the two germline ends. The CDR3 DNA sequence: TGTGCCATCGGACAGCTCAATGAGCAGTTCTTC. It specifies CAIGQLNEQFF.

CDR3 in DNA: TGCAGTGCTAGCATAGGGCTGGGCATGAATGAGCAGTTCTTC. Amino acid sequence: CSASIGLGMNEQFF. The genes are TRBV20-1 and TRBJ2-1, with no clear D. Germline values: CDR1 DFQATT, CDR2 SNEGSKA (reference sequence). V lost 3 bases to trimming and J lost 7 bases, with 16 bases between them. There are 14 residues in the CDR3.

This chain joins TRBV20-1 and TRBJ1-6, with D unresolved. CDR1 is DFQATT, CDR2 SNEGSKA, per germline (reference sequence). V gave up 3 bases and J gave up 0 bases, with 9 bases separating them. The CDR3 extends over 15 amino acids. This CDR3 reads CSARPESSYNSPLHF. CDR3 DNA: TGCAGTGCTAGGCCGGAGAGCTCCTATAATTCACCCCTCCACTTT.